The 13 T cell receptor beta chains below come from one sample, sequenced in a study of beta chain features in type 1 diabetes. No antigen is known for these receptors. Study-level findings and limits: Significant though moderate, a shortening of TCRB CDR3s appeared in all four CD4+ subsets of Type 1 diabetes patients.

The study reverse transcribed the entire isolated RNA, so it sequenced expressed TCRB transcripts. Generated by immunoSEQ multiplex PCR, the TCRdb table keeps only in-frame clones and is missing some. This table has about 650,000 clones, 12% appearing once. Sequencing was performed on naive CD4+ T cells from blood. The receptors shown here come from a man in his thirties or forties with type 1 diabetes.

The J gene is TRBJ2-5, the V gene TRBV14, with TRBD1 identical over 8 bases. CDR3 length: 14 residues. J gave up 4 bases and V 2 bases, and 3 bases lay outside the gene matches. CDR1 and CDR2 from the germline V gene are SGHDN and FVKESK. CDR3 in amino acids: CASSQRTGSETQYF. CDR3 nucleotide sequence: TGTGCCAGCAGCCAACGGACAGGGTCAGAGACCCAGTACTTC. Looking up the rest from reference TRBV14 and TRBJ2-5 gives the full variable domain: EAGVTQFPSHSVIEKGQTVTLRCDPISGHDNLYWYRRVMGKEIKFLLHFVKESKQDESGMPNNRFLAERTGGTYSTLKVQPAELEDSGVYFCASSQRTGSETQYFGPGTRLLVL.

This clone was recorded a few times. V is TRBV5-1 and J is TRBJ2-3; unclear D gene. The germline gives CDR1 SGHRS, CDR2 YFSETQ. The V gene lost 5 bases and the J gene lost 6 bases, with 13 bases spanning the gap. This CDR3 is built from 13 residues. The CDR3 sequence is CASRIPATDTQYF. The CDR3 DNA follows: TGCGCCAGCAGGATTCCAGCAACGGATACGCAGTATTTT. The whole variable domain, filled in from reference TRBV5-1 and TRBJ2-3, reads KAGVTQTPRYLIKTRGQQVTLSCSPISGHRSVSWYQQTPGQGLQFLFEYFSETQRNKGNFPGRFSGRQFSNSRSEMNVSTLELGDSALYLCASRIPATDTQYFGPGTRLTVL.

In its sample, this clone was seen a few times. The chain uses TRBV19 and TRBJ2-1; 13 bases are a match to TRBD2. The length of the CDR3 is 18 residues. CDR1 and CDR2 (germline): LNHDA, SQIVND (reference sequence). Trimming took 0 bases from V and 5 from J; bases not matched to a gene: 7. The CDR3 loop is CASSIDRTSGGGDNEQFF. CDR3 DNA sequence: TGTGCCAGTAGTATAGACAGGACTAGCGGGGGAGGTGACAATGAGCAGTTCTTC.

This clone has only a few counts. The rearrangement joins TRBV7-8 to TRBJ1-5; D not resolved. Trimming cost V 1 base and J 0 bases, with 13 bases left between them. Germline V gene sequence: CDR1 SGHVS, CDR2 FQNEAQ. The CDR3 length is 17 residues. The CDR3 bases are TGTGCCAGCAGCTTAGAGCGCAGCGGTCGTAGCAATCAGCCCCAGCATTTT. Translating gives CASSLERSGRSNQPQHF.

The V gene is TRBV7-9, the J gene TRBJ1-1, with D possibly matching TRBD1 (5 bases). Germline assignment: CDR1 SEHNR and CDR2 FQNEAQ (reference sequence). Trimming pared 5 bases from V and 12 bases from J, leaving 19 bases between. This CDR3 comprises 13 residues. The CDR3 DNA sequence: TGTGCCAGCAGCCCTCGGGACCTTCCACCTACTTTCTTT. This sequence encodes CASSPRDLPPTFF. Together with reference TRBV7-9 and TRBJ1-1, the CDR3 gives the full variable domain: DTGVSQNPRHKITKRGQNVTFRCDPISEHNRLYWYRQTLGQGPEFLTYFQNEAQLEKSRLLSDRFSAERPKGSFSTLEIQRTEQGDSAMYLCASSPRDLPPTFFGQGTRLTVV.

The chain has TRBV19 and TRBJ2-1, with a weak D call TRBD1 (6 bases). Germline V gene data show CDR1 as LNHDA and CDR2 as SQIVND (reference sequence). The CDR3 length is 15 residues. V lost 6 bases to trimming and J lost 5 bases, with 17 bases between them. The CDR3 reads CASSPPQGMDNEQFF. CDR3 DNA: TGTGCCAGTAGCCCTCCTCAGGGGATGGACAATGAGCAGTTCTTC.

This clone appeared a few times. The gene calls are TRBV2 and TRBJ2-5; D not certain. Trimming stripped 4 bases from V and 5 bases from J, with 8 bases between. Per germline, CDR1 SNHLY and CDR2 FYNNEI. The CDR3 is 12 residues long. In DNA form, the CDR3 reads TGTGCCAGCAGTGCCCTGGGCGAGACCCAGTACTTC. Encoded protein: CASSALGETQYF.

The J gene is TRBJ2-7, the V gene TRBV29-1; TRBD1 aligns across 7 bases. CDR1 and CDR2 (germline): SQVTM, ANQGSEA. This CDR3 has 13 residues. J gave up 5 bases and V 7 bases, and 11 bases lay outside the gene matches. The CDR3 spells CSGKRDSIDEQYF. Here the CDR3 DNA reads TGCAGCGGCAAAAGGGACAGTATCGACGAGCAGTACTTC.

This clone appeared a few times. V and J are TRBV9 and TRBJ1-6; D is perhaps TRBD1 (6 bases). The CDR3 is made up of 13 amino acids. Trimming removed 7 bases from V and 7 bases from J, with 12 bases in between. The germline CDR1 and CDR2 sequences are SGDLS and YYNGEE. Here the CDR3 DNA reads TGTGCCAGCGGGCAGGGGAGGAATTCACCCCTCCACTTT. Residues: CASGQGRNSPLHF.

Points on this clone: Other DNA sequences in the same sample also yield this CDR3. The rearrangement joins TRBV5-1 to TRBJ2-5; D unclear. CDR3 length: 11 amino acids. The germline V gene has CDR1 SGHRS and CDR2 YFSETQ. V was trimmed by 2 bases and J by 5 bases, leaving 4 bases between them. The CDR3 loop reads CASSFLETQYF. DNA of the CDR3: TGCGCCAGCAGCTTCTTGGAGACCCAGTACTTC.

V gene TRBV2 combines with J gene TRBJ2-5; the D gene is possibly TRBD2 (6 bases). The CDR3 extends over 14 amino acids. CDR1 SNHLY and CDR2 FYNNEI come from the germline V gene. Trimming removed 4 bases from V and 1 base from J, with 10 bases in between. Here the CDR3 reads CASSVRGSQETQYF. CDR3 nucleotides: TGTGCCAGCAGTGTCCGGGGGTCCCAAGAGACCCAGTACTTC.

This clone was detected a few times. This sequence joins TRBV2 and TRBJ1-4, with 9 bases that match TRBD1. The CDR3 consists of 15 residues. Germline trimming cut 4 bases from V and 7 bases from J; bases unmatched to any gene: 7. Germline lookup yields CDR1 SNHLY and CDR2 FYNNEI. The CDR3, as DNA: TGTGCCAGCAGTGTGATGGGACAGGGCACTGAAAAACTGTTTTTT. This encodes CASSVMGQGTEKLFF.

The genes are TRBV30 and TRBJ2-1, with a possible D match to TRBD2 (5 bases). The V end was cut by 4 bases, the J end by 8 bases, with 18 bases between. CDR1 is GTSNPN, CDR2 SVGIG, per germline (reference sequence). The CDR3 is made up of 14 amino acids. The CDR3 here is CAWTSIAGPDEQFF. The CDR3 DNA is TGTGCCTGGACGTCTATCGCGGGCCCGGATGAGCAGTTCTTC.